This TCR beta chain came from a study of blood T cell repertoires in COVID-19. This table comes from immunoSEQ multiplex PCR, and its TCRdb copy is limited to in-frame clones, with some not included. The data hold roughly 250,000 clones, with about 88% observed a single time. Sequenced input: peripheral blood. The receptor was isolated from a man between 60 and 75 years old who had recovered from COVID-19.

The CDR3 nucleotides read TGTGCCAGCAGTTACAACAGGGGGGCCAATCAGCCCCAGCATTTT. Its translation is CASSYNRGANQPQHF. V gene TRBV6-2 or TRBV6-3 combines with J gene TRBJ1-5; 8 positions match TRBD1. V was clipped by 2 bases and J by 3 bases; unmatched bases: 3. The CDR3 consists of 15 residues. Looked up from germline, CDR1 is MNHEY and CDR2 is SVGEGT.